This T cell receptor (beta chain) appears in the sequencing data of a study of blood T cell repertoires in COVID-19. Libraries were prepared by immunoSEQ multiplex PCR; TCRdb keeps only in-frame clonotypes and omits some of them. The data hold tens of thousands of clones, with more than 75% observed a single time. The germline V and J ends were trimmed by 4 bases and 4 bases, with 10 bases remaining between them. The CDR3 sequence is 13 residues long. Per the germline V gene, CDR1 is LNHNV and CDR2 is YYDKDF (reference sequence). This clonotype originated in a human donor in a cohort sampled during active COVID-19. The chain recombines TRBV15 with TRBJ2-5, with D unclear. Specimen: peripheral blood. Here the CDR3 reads CATSMSLRETQYF. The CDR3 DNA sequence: TGTGCCACCAGCATGTCGCTAAGAGAGACCCAGTACTTC.